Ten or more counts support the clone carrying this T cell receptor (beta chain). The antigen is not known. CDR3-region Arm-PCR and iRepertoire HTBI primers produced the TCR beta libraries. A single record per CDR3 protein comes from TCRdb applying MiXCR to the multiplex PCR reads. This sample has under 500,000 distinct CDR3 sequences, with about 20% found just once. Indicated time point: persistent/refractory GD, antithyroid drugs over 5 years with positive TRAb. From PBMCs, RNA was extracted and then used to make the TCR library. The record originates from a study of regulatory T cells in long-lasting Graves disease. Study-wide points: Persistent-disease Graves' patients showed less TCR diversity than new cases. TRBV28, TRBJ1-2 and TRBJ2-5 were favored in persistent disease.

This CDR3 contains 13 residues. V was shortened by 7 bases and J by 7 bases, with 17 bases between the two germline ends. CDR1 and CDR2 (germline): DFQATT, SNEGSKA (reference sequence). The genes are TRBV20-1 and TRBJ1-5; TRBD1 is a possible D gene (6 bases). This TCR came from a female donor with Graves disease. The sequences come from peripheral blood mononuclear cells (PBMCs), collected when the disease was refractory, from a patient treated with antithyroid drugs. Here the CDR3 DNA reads TGCAGTGGTGTTCAGGGGAGTCAACAGCCCCAGCATTTT. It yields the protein CSGVQGSQQPQHF.